One sample yielded the 3 T cell receptor beta chains listed below, sequenced in a study of vaccination effects on CD4 cells after COVID-19. These receptors' antigens are unknown. Here immunoSEQ multiplex PCR was the method, and the copy in TCRdb shows in-frame clones only, minus some. The data hold about 41,000 clones, with 70% observed a single time. Sequencing followed a ViraFEST assay step that expanded antigen-specific CD4+ T cells with viral peptide pools. It was after nine to ten days of culture that CD4+ T cells were isolated. Vaccinated participants had no history of SARS-CoV-2 infection and tested negative for nucleocapsid antibodies. Material: CD4+ T cells from PBMCs cultured with HCoV-OC43 spike peptides, obtained before COVID-19 vaccination. The subset denotes: HCoV-OC43 spike overlapping peptide pool stimulation. These receptors came from a human donor who received a COVID-19 vaccine.

This clone appeared a few times. The chain is built from TRBV5-6 and TRBJ1-2; TRBD1 might be the D (5 bases). Trimming stripped 4 bases from V and 5 bases from J, with 12 bases between. CDR3 length: 13 residues. Germline CDR1 is SGHDT and CDR2 is YYEEEE. The CDR3 DNA follows: TGTGCCAGCAGCCCAGGGTTATCTTATGGCTACACCTTC. It is translated as CASSPGLSYGYTF.

The J gene is TRBJ1-3, the V gene TRBV5-1; D might be TRBD1 (6 bases). Germline V gene sequence: CDR1 SGHRS, CDR2 YFSETQ. Trimming pared 2 bases from V and 0 bases from J, leaving 9 bases between. This CDR3 region has 15 residues. The CDR3 DNA is TGCGCCAGCAGCTTAGGGGGGGCCTCTGGAAACACCATATATTTT. Protein sequence: CASSLGGASGNTIYF.

The rearrangement joins TRBV4-3 to TRBJ2-5; a weak D match, TRBD2 (5 bases). CDR1 and CDR2 (germline): LGHNA, YSLEER. The CDR3 has 15 residues. Trimming took 4 bases from V and 2 from J, leaving 14 bases between them. The CDR3 sequence: CASSLSVGSQETQYF. The CDR3 DNA sequence: TGCGCCAGCAGCCTAAGCGTGGGGAGTCAAGAGACCCAGTACTTC.